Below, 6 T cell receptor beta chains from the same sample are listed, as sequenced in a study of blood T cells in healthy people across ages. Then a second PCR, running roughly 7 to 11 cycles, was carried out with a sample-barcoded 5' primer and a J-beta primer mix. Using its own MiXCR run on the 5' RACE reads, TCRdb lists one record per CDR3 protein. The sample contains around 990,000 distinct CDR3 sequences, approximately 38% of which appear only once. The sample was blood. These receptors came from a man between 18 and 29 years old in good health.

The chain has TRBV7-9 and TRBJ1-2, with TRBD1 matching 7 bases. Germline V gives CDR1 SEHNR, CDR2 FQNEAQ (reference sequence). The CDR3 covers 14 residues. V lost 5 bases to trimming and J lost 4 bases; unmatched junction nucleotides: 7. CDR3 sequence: CASSLGQVAYGYTF. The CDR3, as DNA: TGTGCCAGCAGCCTAGGACAGGTGGCCTATGGCTACACCTTC. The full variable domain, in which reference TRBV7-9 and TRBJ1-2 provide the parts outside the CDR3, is DTGVSQNPRHKITKRGQNVTFRCDPISEHNRLYWYRQTLGQGPEFLTYFQNEAQLEKSRLLSDRFSAERPKGSFSTLEIQRTEQGDSAMYLCASSLGQVAYGYTFGSGTRLTVV.

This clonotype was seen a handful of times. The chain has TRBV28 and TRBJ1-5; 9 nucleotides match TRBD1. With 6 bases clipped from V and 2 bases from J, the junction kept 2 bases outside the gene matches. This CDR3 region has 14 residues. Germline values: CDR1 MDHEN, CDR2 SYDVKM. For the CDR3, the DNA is TGTGCCAGCAGGTGGACAGGGGGCAATCAGCCCCAGCATTTT. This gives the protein CASRWTGGNQPQHF.

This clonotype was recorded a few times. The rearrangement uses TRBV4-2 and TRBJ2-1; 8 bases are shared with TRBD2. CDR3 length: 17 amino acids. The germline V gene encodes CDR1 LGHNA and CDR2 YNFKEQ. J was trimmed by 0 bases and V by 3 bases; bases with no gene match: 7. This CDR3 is CASSHERGLSSYNEQFF. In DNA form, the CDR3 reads TGTGCCAGCAGCCACGAGCGGGGGCTAAGCTCCTACAATGAGCAGTTCTTC.

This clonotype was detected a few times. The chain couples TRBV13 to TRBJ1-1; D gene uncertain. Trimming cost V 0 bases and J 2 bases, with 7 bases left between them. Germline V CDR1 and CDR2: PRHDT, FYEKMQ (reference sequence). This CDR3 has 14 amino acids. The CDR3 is CASSLGVINTEAFF. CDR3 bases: TGTGCCAGCAGCTTAGGGGTGATCAACACTGAAGCTTTCTTT. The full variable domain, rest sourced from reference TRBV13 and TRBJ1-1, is AAGVIQSPRHLIKEKRETATLKCYPIPRHDTVYWYQQGPGQDPQFLISFYEKMQSDKGSIPDRFSAQQFSDYHSELNMSSLELGDSALYFCASSLGVINTEAFFGQGTRLTVV.

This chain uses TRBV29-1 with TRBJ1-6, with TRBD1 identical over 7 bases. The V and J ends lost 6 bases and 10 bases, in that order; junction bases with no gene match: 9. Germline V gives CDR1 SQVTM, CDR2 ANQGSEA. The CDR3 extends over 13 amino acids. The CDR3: CSVSDRVGSPLHF. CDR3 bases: TGCAGCGTGAGTGACAGGGTCGGGTCACCCCTCCACTTT.

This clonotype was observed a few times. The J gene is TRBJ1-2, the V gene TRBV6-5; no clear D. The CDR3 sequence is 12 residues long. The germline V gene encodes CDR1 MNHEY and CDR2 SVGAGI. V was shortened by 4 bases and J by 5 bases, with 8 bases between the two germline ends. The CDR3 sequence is CASSSILYGYTF. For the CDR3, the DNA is TGTGCCAGCAGTTCCATCCTGTATGGCTACACCTTC.